The 8 T cell receptor beta chains reported below all come from one sample, sequenced in a study of cytomegalovirus exposure and HLA in healthy donors. 13 Jbeta primers and 60 Vbeta primers were used for the PCR. The assay was immunoSEQ multiplex PCR, and TCRdb's table has in-frame clones only and misses some. The sample yields about 200,000 clones, about 81% seen once. Sequenced material: PBMCs. The receptors come from a woman in her 50s in good health and CMV-seropositive.

This chain joins TRBV4-3 and TRBJ1-4; D is possibly TRBD1 (5 bases). This CDR3 has 16 residues. CDR1 LGHNA and CDR2 YSLEER come from the germline V gene. V lost 0 bases and J 7 bases, leaving 15 bases between the germline ends. Written as DNA, the CDR3 is TGCGCCAGCAGCCAAGAAGTCCGCAGGGTTGGTGAAAAACTGTTTTTT. Translation: CASSQEVRRVGEKLFF.

This clone was seen once. The CDR3, as DNA: TGTGCCAGCAGTCCCCCTGAAGCGCTCAGGGGGGAGCAGTACTTC. Its protein is CASSPPEALRGEQYF. This rearrangement joins TRBV27 to TRBJ2-5, with a weak D call TRBD1 (7 bases). The V end lost 5 bases, the J end lost 11 bases, and 24 bases lay between the germline ends. From germline, CDR1 is MNHEY and CDR2 SMNVEV (reference sequence). The CDR3 is 15 amino acids.

The gene calls are TRBV5-1 and TRBJ2-2, with 7 bases that match TRBD2. The germline CDR1 and CDR2 sequences are SGHRS and YFSETQ. The J segment lost 3 bases and the V segment lost 7 bases, leaving 9 bases of the junction unmatched. This CDR3 region has 15 residues. The CDR3 DNA is TGCGCCAGCGCCCGAAGCGGGGAGGACACCGGGGAGCTGTTTTTT. It is translated as CASARSGEDTGELFF.

The V gene is TRBV18, the J gene TRBJ2-5; tentatively, D is TRBD2 (7 bases). V was trimmed by 5 bases and J by 5 bases, leaving 18 bases between them. CDR3 length: 15 amino acids. Germline-derived CDR1 and CDR2 are KGHSH and LQKENI. This CDR3 is CASSWIGGGHETQYF. CDR3 DNA sequence: TGTGCCAGCTCATGGATAGGGGGGGGCCACGAGACCCAGTACTTC.

This chain joins TRBV29-1 and TRBJ1-2; tentatively, D is TRBD1 (6 bases). The V and J ends lost 5 bases and 2 bases respectively, with 15 bases between them. CDR3 length: 14 residues. CDR1 is SQVTM, CDR2 ANQGSEA, per germline. CDR3 protein: CSVLAGQLNYGYTF. The CDR3 coding sequence is TGCAGCGTTCTAGCGGGACAACTGAACTATGGCTACACCTTC.

This chain joins TRBV10-2 and TRBJ2-5, with TRBD1 identical over 7 bases. The CDR3 covers 14 residues. From germline, CDR1 is WSHSY and CDR2 SAAADI. V shed 5 bases and J 1 base; nucleotides not matched to a gene: 4. The CDR3 loop is CASSLYRGQETQYF. DNA of the CDR3: TGCGCCAGCAGTTTATACAGGGGCCAAGAGACCCAGTACTTC.

This clone was observed once. V usage is TRBV5-6 and J usage is TRBJ2-7; tentative D call: TRBD1 (7 bases). V lost 0 bases and J 4 bases, leaving 17 bases between the germline ends. This CDR3 comprises 16 residues. Germline V gene sequence: CDR1 SGHDT, CDR2 YYEEEE. The CDR3 protein is CASSLAGQGGRYEQYF. The CDR3 nucleotides read TGTGCCAGCAGCTTGGCCGGGCAGGGGGGTAGGTACGAGCAGTACTTC.

The V and J genes are TRBV5-4 and TRBJ2-1; 10 bases are a match to TRBD2. The trim removed 4 bases at V and 7 bases at J, leaving 8 bases unmatched. Germline values: CDR1 SGHNT, CDR2 YYREEE (reference sequence). This CDR3 spans 15 amino acids. The CDR3 DNA follows: TGTGCCAGCAGCGCCCCGGGACTAGCGCGAAATGAGCAGTTCTTC. This sequence encodes CASSAPGLARNEQFF.